The 24 T cell receptor beta chains below were found in one sample sequenced in a study of T cell repertoires in ileal Crohn's disease. Data came from immunoSEQ multiplex PCR; TCRdb stores just in-frame clones and leaves some out. The sample has 25,000 to 35,000 clones, 80% to 90% seen once. The sample taken for sequencing was ileal tissue. These receptors came from an adult with Crohn's disease.

The chain has TRBV10-3 and TRBJ2-2, with TRBD2 identical over 7 bases. The CDR3 is 12 residues long. The germline CDR1 and CDR2 sequences are ENHRY and SYGVKD. J was trimmed by 5 bases and V by 11 bases; bases with no gene match: 5. As DNA, the CDR3 is TGTGCCTCCGGGGAGGGGACCGGGGAGCTGTTTTTT. Translated, it gives CASGEGTGELFF.

V is TRBV27 and J is TRBJ1-1, with D tentatively TRBD1 (6 bases). This CDR3 is 16 amino acids long. Between the trimmed V and J ends, which lost 3 bases and 1 base, there was a span of 15 bases. Germline values: CDR1 MNHEY, CDR2 SMNVEV (reference sequence). CDR3 sequence reads: CASSFLSDRPNTEAFF. DNA of the CDR3: TGTGCCAGCAGTTTTTTATCGGACAGACCGAACACTGAAGCTTTCTTT.

The rearrangement joins TRBV19 to TRBJ1-3, with TRBD1 identical over 7 bases. CDR1 is LNHDA and CDR2 is SQIVND in the germline V gene (reference sequence). The ends lost 5 bases at V and 3 bases at J; junction bases unmatched: 10. The CDR3 is 16 amino acids. The CDR3 DNA reads as TGTGCCAGTAGTCCCGCCCGGACAGGTGGTGGAAACACCATATATTTT. It encodes CASSPARTGGGNTIYF.

The gene calls are TRBV5-1 and TRBJ2-3; D uncertain. Trimming removed 4 bases from V and 2 bases from J, with 8 bases in between. Germline V gene lookup returns CDR1 SGHRS and CDR2 YFSETQ. The CDR3 totals 13 residues. The CDR3 sequence is CASSTSPTDTQYF. DNA of the CDR3: TGCGCCAGCAGCACTTCACCCACAGATACGCAGTATTTT.

There are a few counts of this clone. The J gene is TRBJ1-3, the V gene TRBV7-9, with D unresolved. V shed 0 bases and J shed 1 base, with 4 bases lying between them. The CDR3 is made up of 14 amino acids. The germline V gene has CDR1 SEHNR and CDR2 FQNEAQ (reference sequence). The CDR3 nucleotides are TGTGCCAGCAGCTTAGCGCTATCTGGAAACACCATATATTTT. Translation: CASSLALSGNTIYF.

The V and J genes are TRBV29-1 and TRBJ2-7; the D gene is possibly TRBD1 (6 bases). Germline CDR1 reads SQVTM; CDR2 reads ANQGSEA. The CDR3 contains 14 residues. Trimming removed 7 bases from V and 1 base from J, with 17 bases in between. CDR3 protein: CSALDRTGSYEQYF. The CDR3 bases are TGCAGCGCCCTGGACAGAACCGGGTCCTACGAGCAGTACTTC.

CDR3 coding DNA: TGTGCCAGCAGTCCGGGAGCGACCTTTAGCAATCAGCCCCAGCATTTT. Translation: CASSPGATFSNQPQHF. This chain links TRBV7-2 with TRBJ1-5; D gene ambiguous. The length of the CDR3 is 16 residues. V was shortened by 6 bases and J by 0 bases, with 15 bases between the two germline ends. Germline CDR1 and CDR2: SGHTA and FQGNSA. The full variable domain, rest sourced from reference TRBV7-2 and TRBJ1-5, is GAGVSQSPSNKVTEKGKDVELRCDPISGHTALYWYRQSLGQGLEFLIYFQGNSAPDKSGLPSDRFSAERTGGSVSTLTIQRTQQEDSAVYLCASSPGATFSNQPQHFGDGTRLSIL.

The CDR3 region is CASTLLGADYGYTF. As DNA, the CDR3 is TGTGCCAGCACCCTCCTGGGGGCGGACTATGGCTACACCTTC. The chain links TRBV7-9 to TRBJ1-2, with D possibly matching TRBD1 (6 bases). The CDR3 covers 14 residues. The V gene's germline CDR1 is SEHNR and CDR2 FQNEAQ (reference sequence). V was clipped by 7 bases and J by 3 bases, with 15 bases between them.

V is TRBV7-2 and J is TRBJ2-3; no reliable D call. CDR3 length equals 14 residues. V lost 5 bases and J lost 2, with 11 bases in between. Germline CDR1 reads SGHTA; CDR2 reads FQGNSA. The chain's CDR3 is CASSTTTYTDTQYF. In DNA form, the CDR3 reads TGTGCCAGCAGCACCACGACATACACAGATACGCAGTATTTT.

The rearrangement joins TRBV5-1 to TRBJ1-1; 9 nucleotides agree with TRBD1. Per germline, CDR1 SGHRS and CDR2 YFSETQ. The CDR3 covers 16 residues. The V segment lost 2 bases and the J segment 0 bases; nucleotides outside the gene matches: 5. The CDR3 spells CASSFSGQGMNTEAFF. The CDR3 bases are TGCGCCAGCAGCTTCTCGGGACAGGGAATGAACACTGAAGCTTTCTTT.

The rearrangement uses TRBV19 and TRBJ2-2; D may be TRBD2 (7 bases). The CDR3 is made up of 17 amino acids. Trimming removed 3 bases from V and 4 bases from J, with 18 bases in between. CDR1 and CDR2 (germline): LNHDA, SQIVND (reference sequence). The CDR3 is CASSMGLTGRATGELFF. The CDR3 DNA is TGTGCCAGTAGTATGGGCTTAACAGGGAGGGCCACCGGGGAGCTGTTTTTT.

The chain combines TRBV15 with TRBJ1-1; no clear D. Germline CDR1 is LNHNV and CDR2 is YYDKDF (reference sequence). V was cut by 0 bases and J by 0 bases, with 11 bases left in between. The CDR3 spans 16 residues. The CDR3, as DNA: TGTGCCACCAGCAGAGAGGAGGTGGGTGTGAACACTGAAGCTTTCTTT. This encodes CATSREEVGVNTEAFF.

CDR3 protein: CASSATGNTEAFF. The CDR3 coding sequence is TGTGCCAGCAGCGCGACAGGGAACACTGAAGCTTTCTTT. The J gene is TRBJ1-1, the V gene TRBV7-2, with a weak D call TRBD1 (6 bases). The CDR3 is 13 residues long. Germline values: CDR1 SGHTA, CDR2 FQGNSA. The V end lost 5 bases, the J end lost 1 base, and 8 bases lay between the germline ends.

V and J are TRBV9 and TRBJ2-2; D call uncertain. This CDR3 is built from 15 residues. Looked up from germline, CDR1 is SGDLS and CDR2 is YYNGEE. V shed 1 base and J shed 1 base, with 8 bases lying between them. The CDR3 DNA follows: TGTGCCAGCAGCGTAAGCAGGTTGAACACCGGGGAGCTGTTTTTT. Its protein product is CASSVSRLNTGELFF.

This chain connects TRBV7-2 to TRBJ2-3; D is perhaps TRBD2 (5 bases). This CDR3 region has 14 residues. V was cut by 1 base and J by 2 bases, with 7 bases left in between. From germline, CDR1 is SGHTA and CDR2 FQGNSA. CDR3 bases: TGTGCCAGCAGCTTAGGAGGGTACACAGATACGCAGTATTTT. Translating gives CASSLGGYTDTQYF.

The chain combines TRBV5-4 with TRBJ2-7; 11 bases agree with TRBD2. In germline, CDR1 is SGHNT, CDR2 YYREEE (reference sequence). The CDR3 has 15 amino acids. Trimming removed 2 bases from V and 5 bases from J; junction bases left unmatched: 6. CDR3 nucleotide sequence: TGTGCCAGCAGCTTACTGACTAGCGGGGTAAACGAGCAGTACTTC. This sequence encodes CASSLLTSGVNEQYF.

The chain has TRBV19 and TRBJ1-1; the D gene is possibly TRBD1 (6 bases). Trimming removed 7 bases from V and 5 bases from J, with 11 bases in between. The CDR3 spans 12 residues. From germline, CDR1 is LNHDA and CDR2 SQIVND (reference sequence). For the CDR3, the DNA is TGTGCCAGTATCAAAAGGGGGACTGAAGCTTTCTTT. This sequence encodes CASIKRGTEAFF. Using reference TRBV19 and TRBJ1-1 for the parts outside the CDR3, the full variable domain is DGGITQSPKYLFRKEGQNVTLSCEQNLNHDAMYWYRQDPGQGLRLIYYSQIVNDFQKGDIAEGYSVSREKKESFPLTVTSAQKNPTAFYLCASIKRGTEAFFGQGTRLTVV.

Comment on this clone: One end of the junction does not line up with germline, which may come from a read error. In the same sample, other DNA sequences code for this CDR3. The V and J genes are TRBV4-3 and TRBJ1-1; the D gene is possibly TRBD1 (5 bases). Per the germline V gene, CDR1 is LGHNA and CDR2 is YSLEER. The CDR3 loop spans 16 amino acids. CDR3 coding DNA: TGCGCCAGCAGCCAAGATCAGGGTGGCATGAACACTGAGGCTTTCTTT. This translates into CASSQDQGGMNTEAFF.

The chain couples TRBV7-9 to TRBJ1-2; 9 nucleotides match TRBD1. Germline CDR1 SEHNR, CDR2 FQNEAQ (reference sequence). CDR3 size: 15 residues. V was pared by 10 bases and J by 6 bases, with 15 bases of the junction left unmatched. In nucleotides, the CDR3 is TGTGCCACACAGAGATGGGGACAGGGAGCCGATGGCTACACCTTC. Residues: CATQRWGQGADGYTF. The full variable domain, completed using reference TRBV7-9 and TRBJ1-2, is DTGVSQNPRHKITKRGQNVTFRCDPISEHNRLYWYRQTLGQGPEFLTYFQNEAQLEKSRLLSDRFSAERPKGSFSTLEIQRTEQGDSAMYLCATQRWGQGADGYTFGSGTRLTVV.

In its sample, this clone was seen a few times. The chain uses TRBV18 and TRBJ2-7, with D possibly matching TRBD1 (6 bases). The germline gives CDR1 KGHSH, CDR2 LQKENI. V was pared by 3 bases and J by 5 bases, with 14 bases between. CDR3 size: 14 residues. CDR3 nucleotide sequence: TGTGCCAGCTCACCGGTACAGGGTTCCGACGAGCAGTACTTC. Residues: CASSPVQGSDEQYF.

The V gene is TRBV6-1, the J gene TRBJ2-2, with unresolved D. The CDR3 has 12 amino acids. Trimming took off 5 bases at V and 5 bases at J, with 6 bases between the two ends. Per the germline V gene, CDR1 is MNHNS and CDR2 is SASEGT. The CDR3, as DNA: TGTGCCAGCAGTACGGTGACCGGGGAGCTGTTTTTT. It translates to CASSTVTGELFF.

J is TRBJ1-2 and V is TRBV19; 10 bases agree with TRBD1. The germline V gene encodes CDR1 LNHDA and CDR2 SQIVND (reference sequence). CDR3 length equals 13 residues. The V and J ends lost 6 bases and 6 bases, in that order; junction bases with no gene match: 4. The chain's CDR3 is CASSGGTGDGYTF. CDR3 bases: TGTGCCAGTAGCGGCGGGACAGGGGATGGCTACACCTTC.

The table lists this clone with a count of one. The rearrangement joins TRBV5-1 to TRBJ1-2, with a possible D match to TRBD1 (5 bases). Germline lookup yields CDR1 SGHRS and CDR2 YFSETQ. This CDR3 spans 16 amino acids. V was shortened by 5 bases and J by 4 bases, with 21 bases between the two germline ends. CDR3 loop: CASSPIFGGETYGYTF. The DNA of the CDR3 is TGCGCCAGCAGTCCGATTTTCGGGGGGGAGACCTATGGCTACACCTTC.

V gene TRBV5-1 combines with J gene TRBJ2-7; possibly TRBD2 for D (6 bases). V gave up 4 bases and J gave up 5 bases, with 16 bases separating them. The CDR3 has 14 amino acids. Germline loops: CDR1 SGHRS, CDR2 YFSETQ. The CDR3, as DNA: TGCGCCAGCAGCAACACCCGACCGGGAGACGAGCAGTACTTC. Its protein product is CASSNTRPGDEQYF.